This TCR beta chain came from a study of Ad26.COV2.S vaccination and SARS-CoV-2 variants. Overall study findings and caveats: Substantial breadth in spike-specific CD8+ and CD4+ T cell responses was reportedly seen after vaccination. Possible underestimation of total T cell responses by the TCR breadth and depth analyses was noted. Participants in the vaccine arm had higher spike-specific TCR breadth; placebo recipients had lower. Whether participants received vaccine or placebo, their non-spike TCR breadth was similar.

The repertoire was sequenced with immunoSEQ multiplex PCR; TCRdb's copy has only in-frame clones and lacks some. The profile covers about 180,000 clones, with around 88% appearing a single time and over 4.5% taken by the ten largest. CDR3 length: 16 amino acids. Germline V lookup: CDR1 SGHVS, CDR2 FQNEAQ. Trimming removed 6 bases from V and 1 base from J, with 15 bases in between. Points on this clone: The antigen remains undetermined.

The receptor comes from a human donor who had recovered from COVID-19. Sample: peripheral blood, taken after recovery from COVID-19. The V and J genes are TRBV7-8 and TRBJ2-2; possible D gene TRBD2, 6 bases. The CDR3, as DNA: TGTGCCAGCAGTTCCCCCTCGCGGGGGAACACCGGGGAGCTGTTTTTT. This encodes CASSSPSRGNTGELFF.